This T cell receptor (beta chain) was identified in a study of Ad26.COV2.S vaccination and SARS-CoV-2 variants. Only in-frame clones appear in the TCRdb table, and some are missing; sequencing was by immunoSEQ multiplex PCR. The data show about 350,000 clones, around 89% seen once. Described treatment: around 19 received Ad26.COV2.S at low or high dose, single or two shots; roughly five received placebo; per-sample allocation not given. The samples were gathered on day 63 after the first injection of vaccine or placebo. There are 14 residues in the CDR3. With 5 bases removed from V and 4 bases from J, the gap between germline ends came to 12 bases. Germline V gene lookup returns CDR1 SEHNR and CDR2 FQNEAQ (reference sequence). In the case of this clone: This sample also contains other DNA sequences that code for the same CDR3.

Material: peripheral blood, obtained in a trial of Ad26.COV2.S vaccine versus placebo. The TCR was taken from a person between 18 and 59 years old who received the Ad26.COV2.S COVID-19 vaccine or a placebo. V gene TRBV7-9 combines with J gene TRBJ1-5; D perhaps matches TRBD1 (5 bases). The CDR3 protein is CASSTGTGNQPQHF. The CDR3 DNA reads TGTGCCAGCAGCACGGGGACGGGAAATCAGCCCCAGCATTTT. Variable domain in full (rest from reference TRBV7-9 and TRBJ1-5): DTGVSQNPRHKITKRGQNVTFRCDPISEHNRLYWYRQTLGQGPEFLTYFQNEAQLEKSRLLSDRFSAERPKGSFSTLEIQRTEQGDSAMYLCASSTGTGNQPQHFGDGTRLSIL.